A single sample gave rise to the 21 T cell receptor beta chains below, sequenced in a study of human T cells and chemical hapten exposure. MiXCR was run by TCRdb on the RACE reads, yielding one entry per CDR3 protein. Among around 120,000 distinct CDR3 sequences listed, approximately 13% were seen once. Stated time point: pre-sensitization, week 0. The treatment here: therapeutic diphenylcyclopropenone sensitization with weekly scalp DPC. Sequencing used whole blood, obtained in connection with sensitization to the hapten diphenylcyclopropenone (DPC). All receptors come from a woman aged 18-29 years with alopecia areata. Some clones in this sample may be carry-over from other donors' samples.

This clonotype was seen a few times. The chain has TRBV18 and TRBJ2-1; possible D gene TRBD2, 5 bases. The V end was cut by 3 bases, the J end by 6 bases, with 9 bases between. Germline CDR1 KGHSH, CDR2 LQKENI. The CDR3 is 13 residues long. The CDR3: CASSPPTSNEQFF. The CDR3 region has the DNA TGTGCCAGCTCACCCCCCACTAGCAATGAGCAGTTCTTC.

This clonotype has ten or more counts. V gene TRBV9 combines with J gene TRBJ2-7; 8 nucleotides align to TRBD1. The J segment lost 6 bases and the V segment lost 0 bases, leaving 8 bases of the junction unmatched. The length of the CDR3 is 15 residues. Per the germline V gene, CDR1 is SGDLS and CDR2 is YYNGEE. The CDR3 DNA reads TGTGCCAGCAGCGTAGAGCCAGGGGGCATAGGCGAGCAGTACTTC. Its translation is CASSVEPGGIGEQYF.

Turning to this clonotype: A read error may account for a junction end that differs from germline. The V and J genes are TRBV6-2 or TRBV6-3 and TRBJ2-1; D ambiguous. CDR1 and CDR2 (germline): MNHEY, SVGEGT. The CDR3 sequence is 13 residues long. The CDR3 is CACSSTPNHEQFF. CDR3 DNA: TGTGCCTGCAGTTCGACACCGAACCATGAGCAGTTCTTC.

A single count supports this clonotype. This rearrangement joins TRBV20-1 to TRBJ2-1, with 8 bases identical to TRBD1. This CDR3 spans 18 amino acids. CDR1 and CDR2 (germline): DFQATT, SNEGSKA (reference sequence). The trim removed 3 bases at V and 8 bases at J, leaving 21 bases unmatched. The CDR3 region is CSASDSPKRTGYTYEQFF. The CDR3 DNA follows: TGCAGTGCTAGTGATTCCCCCAAAAGGACAGGGTACACTTATGAGCAGTTCTTC.

The CDR3 region is CASSRRVGNQPQHF. The CDR3 coding sequence is TGTGCCAGCAGTCGGAGGGTGGGCAATCAGCCCCAGCATTTT. J is TRBJ1-5 and V is TRBV2, with D uncertain. Trimming removed 5 bases at V and 2 bases at J, with 10 bases between. The germline V gene encodes CDR1 SNHLY and CDR2 FYNNEI. The CDR3 is made up of 14 amino acids.

This clonotype was seen ten or more times. The CDR3 reads CSARDRAIDYTF. The CDR3 region has the DNA TGCAGCGCTCGGGACAGGGCGATTGACTACACCTTC. The rearrangement uses TRBV29-1 and TRBJ1-2, with 9 bases fitting TRBD1. Trimming at V came to 7 bases and at J to 10 bases, leaving 10 bases not matched to a gene. CDR3 length: 12 amino acids. CDR1 is SQVTM and CDR2 is ANQGSEA in the germline V gene.

V is TRBV9 and J is TRBJ1-2; D is unclear. In germline, CDR1 is SGDLS, CDR2 YYNGEE. Trimming removed 0 bases from V and 7 bases from J, with 16 bases in between. The CDR3 runs to 15 residues. The CDR3 nucleotides read TGTGCCAGCAGCGTAGCTCGCGGGGTTGCAGGTGGCTACACCTTC. This sequence encodes CASSVARGVAGGYTF.

The chain couples TRBV5-1 to TRBJ2-5; TRBD1 is a possible D gene (7 bases). CDR3 length: 14 amino acids. Germline V CDR1 and CDR2: SGHRS, YFSETQ. Trimming pared 3 bases from V and 7 bases from J, leaving 16 bases between. The CDR3 sequence: CASSWGTGEATQYF. The CDR3 DNA is TGCGCCAGCAGCTGGGGCACAGGGGAGGCGACCCAGTACTTC.

The chain carries TRBV18 and TRBJ1-6; D may be TRBD1 (5 bases). Trimming pared 3 bases from V and 7 bases from J, leaving 13 bases between. CDR3 length: 15 residues. The germline V gene has CDR1 KGHSH and CDR2 LQKENI. CDR3 in DNA: TGTGCCAGCTCACCGGGGCAGCCGCGGAATTCACCCCTCCACTTT. Protein sequence: CASSPGQPRNSPLHF.

The gene calls are TRBV6-6 and TRBJ1-1; unclear D gene. V lost 8 bases and J lost 2, with 15 bases in between. Germline CDR1 is MNHNY and CDR2 is SVGAGI (reference sequence). The CDR3 is made up of 14 amino acids. The CDR3 coding sequence is TGTGCCAGCGGCCTCAGCTATCGAAACACTGAAGCTTTCTTT. Residues: CASGLSYRNTEAFF.

In its sample, this clonotype was seen a few times. The J gene is TRBJ1-4, the V gene TRBV3-1; no firm D call. Germline assignment: CDR1 LGHDT and CDR2 YNNKEL (reference sequence). V lost 4 bases, J lost 3 bases, and 15 bases lay in between. The CDR3 extends over 16 amino acids. CDR3 sequence: CASSLLKERSNEKLFF. The DNA of the CDR3 is TGTGCCAGCAGCCTTCTCAAGGAAAGGTCTAATGAAAAACTGTTTTTT.

The chain combines TRBV10-3 with TRBJ1-2; D is uncertain. V lost 0 bases and J lost 4, with 6 bases in between. The CDR3 consists of 13 residues. Germline V lookup: CDR1 ENHRY, CDR2 SYGVKD. CDR3 nucleotide sequence: TGTGCCATCAGTGAGTCGGCAGCCTATGGCTACACCTTC. Translated, it gives CAISESAAYGYTF.

This clonotype was detected a few times. This rearrangement joins TRBV5-6 to TRBJ1-2; TRBD1 might be the D (5 bases). This CDR3 has 14 amino acids. Germline V lookup: CDR1 SGHDT, CDR2 YYEEEE. The V end was cut by 1 base, the J end by 2 bases, with 9 bases between. In nucleotides, the CDR3 is TGTGCCAGCAGCTTGTCAGGGAGGAACTATGGCTACACCTTC. Translation: CASSLSGRNYGYTF.

This clonotype was observed many times. CDR3 protein: CASTLTRGLGDSPLHF. The CDR3, as DNA: TGTGCCAGCACCCTAACAAGGGGGTTAGGGGATTCACCCCTCCACTTT. The chain links TRBV12-3 or TRBV12-4 to TRBJ1-6, with TRBD1 as a possible D gene (6 bases). V was shortened by 7 bases and J by 8 bases, with 21 bases between the two germline ends. This CDR3 is 16 amino acids long.

CDR3 nucleotides: TGTGCCAGCAGTGAACAGACAGGTTTGAACACTGAAGCTTTCTTT. Amino acids: CASSEQTGLNTEAFF. The chain carries TRBV6-1 and TRBJ1-1; D is perhaps TRBD1 (6 bases). CDR1 is MNHNS, CDR2 SASEGT, per germline. Deletions cut 2 bases from V and 0 bases from J, with 10 bases between. This CDR3 contains 15 residues.

This clonotype was recorded many times. V is TRBV25-1 and J is TRBJ1-1; 7 bases agree with TRBD1. There are 14 residues in the CDR3. Per the germline V gene, CDR1 is MGHDK and CDR2 is SYGVNS. Losses at the gene ends were 5 bases for V and 3 bases for J; bases not matched to a gene: 6. The CDR3 here is CASSQMTGHTEAFF. The CDR3 DNA is TGTGCCAGCAGTCAAATGACAGGGCACACTGAAGCTTTCTTT.

This clonotype has a handful of counts. V gene TRBV6-1 combines with J gene TRBJ1-1, with D possibly being TRBD1 (6 bases). Germline loops: CDR1 MNHNS, CDR2 SASEGT. V was shortened by 10 bases and J by 2 bases, with 11 bases between the two germline ends. The CDR3 covers 12 residues. The CDR3 sequence: CATVRGNTEAFF. In DNA, the CDR3 is TGTGCCACCGTCAGGGGTAACACTGAAGCTTTCTTT.

This clonotype was seen more than once but under ten times. The chain combines TRBV7-2 with TRBJ1-1; D gene ambiguous. The ends were cut back, 1 base at V and 6 bases at J, with 9 bases in the middle. Per the germline V gene, CDR1 is SGHTA and CDR2 is FQGNSA. The CDR3 has 13 residues. The CDR3 DNA sequence: TGTGCCAGCAGCTTAGGAATTTCGGCTGAAGCTTTCTTT. It codes for CASSLGISAEAFF.

This clonotype has only one observation. The chain couples TRBV6-5 to TRBJ1-6; D is undetermined. CDR1 is MNHEY and CDR2 is SVGAGI in the germline V gene. The CDR3 runs 16 residues. V was pared by 0 bases and J by 6 bases, with 12 bases between. CDR3 residues: CASSYSQERANSPLHF. The DNA for the CDR3 is TGTGCCAGCAGTTACTCGCAGGAGCGTGCTAATTCACCCCTCCACTTT.

The chain recombines TRBV18 with TRBJ2-7; D may correspond to TRBD1 or TRBD2 (5 bases each). Trimming left V 5 bases short and J 6 bases short, with 14 bases between. This CDR3 has 13 residues. Germline values: CDR1 KGHSH, CDR2 LQKENI. The DNA for the CDR3 is TGTGCCAGCTCAAGCGCTGGGGGAACCGAGCAGTACTTC. Its translation is CASSSAGGTEQYF.

The chain couples TRBV11-2 to TRBJ2-5; D remains ambiguous. CDR1 and CDR2 (germline): SGHAT, FQNNGV. Between the trimmed V and J ends, which lost 5 bases and 5 bases, there was a span of 15 bases. This CDR3 comprises 14 residues. CDR3 amino acids: CASSPPPLSETQYF. CDR3 nucleotide sequence: TGTGCCAGCAGCCCACCGCCTCTGTCCGAGACCCAGTACTTC.